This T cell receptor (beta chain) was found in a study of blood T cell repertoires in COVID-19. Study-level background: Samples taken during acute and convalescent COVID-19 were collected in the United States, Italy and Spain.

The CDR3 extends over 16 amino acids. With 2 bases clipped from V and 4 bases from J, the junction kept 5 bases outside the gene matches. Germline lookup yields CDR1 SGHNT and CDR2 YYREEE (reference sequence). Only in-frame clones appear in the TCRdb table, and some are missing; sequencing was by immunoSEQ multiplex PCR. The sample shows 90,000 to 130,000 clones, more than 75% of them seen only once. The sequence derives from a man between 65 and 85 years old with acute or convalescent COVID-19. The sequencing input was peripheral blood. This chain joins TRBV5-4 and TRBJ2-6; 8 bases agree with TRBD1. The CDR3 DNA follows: TGTGCCAGCAGCTTTTCAGGGGGCAACGGGGCCAACGTCCTGACTTTC. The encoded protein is CASSFSGGNGANVLTF.